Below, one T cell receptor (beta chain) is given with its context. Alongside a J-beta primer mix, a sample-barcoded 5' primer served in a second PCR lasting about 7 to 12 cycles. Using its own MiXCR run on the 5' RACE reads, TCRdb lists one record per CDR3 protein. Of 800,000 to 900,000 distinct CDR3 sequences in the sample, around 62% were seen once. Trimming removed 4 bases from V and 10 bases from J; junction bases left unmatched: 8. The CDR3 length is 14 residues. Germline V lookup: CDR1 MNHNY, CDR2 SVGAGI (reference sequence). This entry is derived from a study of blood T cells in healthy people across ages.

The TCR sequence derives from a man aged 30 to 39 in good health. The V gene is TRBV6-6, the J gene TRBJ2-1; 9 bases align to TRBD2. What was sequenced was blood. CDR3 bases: TGTGCCAGCAGTTCCAGGGGCGGGAGGGGGGAGCAGTTCTTC. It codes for CASSSRGGRGEQFF.